In this sample, the clone carrying this T cell receptor beta chain turned up a few times. The antigen remains unidentified. The sequenced template was cDNA made from the entire isolated RNA. The data were produced by immunoSEQ multiplex PCR, yet TCRdb's version contains in-frame clones alone and is incomplete. Here the sample spans 300,000 or so clones, about a tenth being singletons. These data are taken from a study of beta chain features in type 1 diabetes. Study-level points and caveats: TCRB CDR3s from Type 1 diabetes patients were moderately but significantly shorter in all four CD4+ subsets.

V gave up 0 bases and J gave up 4 bases; unmatched junction bases: 4. This CDR3 is 16 amino acids long. CDR1 LGHNA and CDR2 YSLEER come from the germline V gene. The sequenced sample was central memory CD4+ T cells from blood. The V gene is TRBV4-3, the J gene TRBJ2-7; 12 nucleotides align to TRBD2. This sequence was found in a man aged 30 to 45 with type 1 diabetes. This chain's CDR3 is CASSQDASGGAYEQYF. The CDR3 DNA sequence: TGCGCCAGCAGCCAAGATGCTAGCGGGGGGGCGTACGAGCAGTACTTC.